Listed below are T cell receptor beta chains from one sample, sequenced in a study of human T cells and chemical hapten exposure. Via MiXCR, TCRdb re-called the reads, giving one row per CDR3 protein. Of about 120,000 distinct CDR3 sequences in the sample, approximately 9% were seen once. Source material: whole blood. The receptors stem from a human donor in good health. Some clones in this sample may be carry-over from other donors' samples. CDR3s include the opening cysteine and the closing phenylalanine or tryptophan. The D gene is left open where the match is weak. Rows give clone size only sometimes, using once, few, many, or a class for an expanded clone.

d_gene: TRBD2
v_gene: TRBV7-2
j_gene: TRBJ2-1
abundance: few
CDR3aa: CASSYGTSGRGRYNEQFF
CDR3nt: TGTGCCAGCAGCTATGGAACTAGCGGGAGGGGGCGCTACAATGAGCAGTTCTTC

d_gene: TRBD2
v_gene: TRBV6-5
j_gene: TRBJ2-5
abundance: many
CDR3aa: CASRSTSGVPETQYF
CDR3nt: TGTGCCAGCAGATCGACTAGCGGGGTGCCAGAGACCCAGTACTTC

d_gene: NA
v_gene: TRBV5-1
j_gene: TRBJ2-7
abundance: few
CDR3aa: CASSLAVGPYEQYF
CDR3nt: TGCGCCAGCAGCTTGGCGGTCGGACCCTACGAGCAGTACTTC

d_gene: TRBD2
v_gene: TRBV7-8
j_gene: TRBJ2-1
abundance: NA
CDR3aa: CASSSLKRGTHNEQFF
CDR3nt: TGTGCCAGCAGCTCCCTCAAGCGGGGAACCCACAATGAGCAGTTCTTC

d_gene: TRBD2
v_gene: TRBV5-6
j_gene: TRBJ2-1
abundance: many
CDR3aa: CASSPSGGHNEQFF
CDR3nt: TGTGCCAGCAGTCCTAGCGGGGGGCACAATGAGCAGTTCTTC

d_gene: TRBD1
v_gene: TRBV20-1
j_gene: TRBJ2-5
abundance: few
CDR3aa: CSARDLGRGRETQYF
CDR3nt: TGCAGTGCTAGAGATTTGGGCAGGGGGCGGGAGACCCAGTACTTC

d_gene: NA
v_gene: TRBV7-9
j_gene: TRBJ2-5
abundance: NA
CDR3aa: CASSSHQETQYF
CDR3nt: TGTGCCAGCAGCTCACATCAAGAGACCCAGTACTTC

d_gene: NA
v_gene: TRBV27
j_gene: TRBJ1-2
abundance: many
CDR3aa: CATREAGHYGYTF
CDR3nt: TGTGCCACCAGGGAGGCCGGTCACTATGGCTACACCTTC

d_gene: NA
v_gene: TRBV5-6
j_gene: TRBJ2-3
abundance: NA
CDR3aa: CASSVWGGRDTQYF
CDR3nt: TGTGCCAGCAGCGTGTGGGGGGGCAGGGATACGCAGTATTTT

d_gene: TRBD1
v_gene: TRBV15
j_gene: TRBJ2-1
abundance: NA
CDR3aa: CATSRAKGAYNEQFF
CDR3nt: TGTGCCACCAGCAGAGCGAAGGGGGCGTACAATGAGCAGTTCTTC

d_gene: NA
v_gene: TRBV7-9
j_gene: TRBJ2-2
abundance: few
CDR3aa: CASSLALTGELFF
CDR3nt: TGTGCCAGCAGCTTAGCGCTAACCGGGGAGCTGTTTTTT

d_gene: TRBD1
v_gene: TRBV5-1
j_gene: TRBJ1-1
abundance: many
CDR3aa: CASSFDRGEAFF
CDR3nt: TGTGCCAGCAGCTTCGACAGGGGTGAAGCTTTCTTT

d_gene: TRBD2
v_gene: TRBV6-2/TRBV6-3
j_gene: TRBJ2-7
abundance: few
CDR3aa: CASSYRTSGGSYEQYF
CDR3nt: TGTGCCAGCAGTTACAGAACTAGCGGGGGTTCCTACGAGCAGTACTTC

d_gene: NA
v_gene: TRBV15
j_gene: TRBJ2-7
abundance: few
CDR3aa: CATSRDPRASYEQYF
CDR3nt: TGTGCCACCAGCAGAGATCCACGGGCCTCCTACGAGCAGTACTTC

d_gene: TRBD2
v_gene: TRBV7-2
j_gene: TRBJ2-1
abundance: NA
CDR3aa: CASSSSGGAPNEQFF
CDR3nt: TGTGCCAGCAGCTCAAGCGGGGGGGCCCCGAATGAGCAGTTCTTC

d_gene: NA
v_gene: TRBV5-1
j_gene: TRBJ1-4
abundance: few
CDR3aa: CASSLDRVGEKLFF
CDR3nt: TGCGCCAGCAGCTTGGACAGGGTCGGCGAAAAACTGTTTTTT

d_gene: TRBD2
v_gene: TRBV5-6
j_gene: TRBJ2-7
abundance: few
CDR3aa: CASSLAGGLVGYEQYF
CDR3nt: TGTGCCAGCAGCTTGGCGGGAGGTCTCGTTGGGTACGAGCAGTACTTC

d_gene: NA
v_gene: TRBV4-3
j_gene: TRBJ2-3
abundance: NA
CDR3aa: CASSQGAGASTDTQYF
CDR3nt: TGCGCCAGCAGCCAAGGGGCAGGGGCAAGCACAGATACGCAGTATTTT

d_gene: NA
v_gene: TRBV11-2
j_gene: TRBJ2-5
abundance: NA
CDR3aa: CASSTGPLGETQYF
CDR3nt: TGTGCCAGCAGCACCGGACCACTGGGAGAGACCCAGTACTTC

d_gene: NA
v_gene: TRBV6-5
j_gene: TRBJ2-1
abundance: NA
CDR3aa: CASSYRGGIGNEQFF
CDR3nt: TGTGCCAGCAGTTACCGTGGCGGGATAGGGAATGAGCAGTTCTTC

d_gene: NA
v_gene: TRBV6-2/TRBV6-3
j_gene: TRBJ1-2
abundance: NA
CDR3aa: CASTNRGRKNYGYTF
CDR3nt: TGTGCCAGCACCAACAGAGGACGGAAGAACTATGGCTACACCTTC

d_gene: NA
v_gene: TRBV11-3
j_gene: TRBJ2-1
abundance: few
CDR3aa: CASSPDLSSYNEQFF
CDR3nt: TGTGCCAGCAGCCCAGACCTAAGCTCCTACAATGAGCAGTTCTTC

d_gene: NA
v_gene: TRBV2
j_gene: TRBJ1-1
abundance: few
CDR3aa: CASSEGEGPNEAFF
CDR3nt: TGTGCCAGCAGTGAAGGGGAGGGCCCTAATGAAGCTTTCTTT

d_gene: TRBD2
v_gene: TRBV12-3/TRBV12-4
j_gene: TRBJ2-1
abundance: many
CDR3aa: CASRLAGPYNEQFF
CDR3nt: TGTGCCAGCAGGCTAGCGGGGCCGTACAATGAGCAGTTCTTC

d_gene: NA
v_gene: TRBV5-1
j_gene: TRBJ2-7
abundance: few
CDR3aa: CASSSEGHSYEQYF
CDR3nt: TGCGCCAGCAGCTCAGAGGGGCACTCCTACGAGCAGTACTTC

d_gene: NA
v_gene: TRBV18
j_gene: TRBJ1-5
abundance: many
CDR3aa: CASSPDGSNQPQHF
CDR3nt: TGTGCCAGCTCACCCGACGGTAGCAATCAGCCCCAGCATTTT

d_gene: TRBD2
v_gene: TRBV3-1
j_gene: TRBJ2-1
abundance: NA
CDR3aa: CASSQESRGSSYNEQFF
CDR3nt: TGTGCCAGCAGCCAAGAATCCCGCGGGAGCTCCTACAATGAGCAGTTCTTC

d_gene: NA
v_gene: TRBV29-1
j_gene: TRBJ1-1
abundance: many
CDR3aa: CSVSSGGYTEAFF
CDR3nt: TGCAGCGTTTCAAGTGGAGGGTACACTGAAGCTTTCTTT

d_gene: NA
v_gene: TRBV29-1
j_gene: TRBJ2-7
abundance: NA
CDR3aa: CSVDGGPSYEQYF
CDR3nt: TGCAGCGTTGATGGGGGACCTTCCTACGAGCAGTACTTC

d_gene: NA
v_gene: TRBV6-5
j_gene: TRBJ1-6
abundance: many
CDR3aa: CASSYQASNSPLHF
CDR3nt: TGTGCCAGCAGTTACCAGGCCTCCAATTCACCCCTCCACTTT

d_gene: NA
v_gene: TRBV12-3/TRBV12-4
j_gene: TRBJ1-1
abundance: many
CDR3aa: CASSFPSGQNEAFF
CDR3nt: TGTGCCAGCAGTTTCCCTAGCGGTCAGAATGAAGCTTTCTTT

d_gene: NA
v_gene: TRBV9
j_gene: TRBJ2-7
abundance: few
CDR3aa: CASSVGQVSSYEQYF
CDR3nt: TGTGCCAGCAGCGTAGGGCAGGTGAGCTCCTACGAGCAGTACTTC